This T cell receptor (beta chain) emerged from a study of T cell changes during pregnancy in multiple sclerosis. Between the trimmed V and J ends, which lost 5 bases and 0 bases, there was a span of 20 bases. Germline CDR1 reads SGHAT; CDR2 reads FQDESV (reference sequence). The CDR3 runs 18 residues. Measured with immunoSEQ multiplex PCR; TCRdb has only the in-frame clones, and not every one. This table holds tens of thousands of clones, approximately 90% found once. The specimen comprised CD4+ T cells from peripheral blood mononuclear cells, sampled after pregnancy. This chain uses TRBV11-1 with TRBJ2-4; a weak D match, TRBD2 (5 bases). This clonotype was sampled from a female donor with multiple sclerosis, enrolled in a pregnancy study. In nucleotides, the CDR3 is TGTGCCAGCAGCCCTACGGCGGTCGGGGTAATAGCCAAAAACATTCAGTACTTC. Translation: CASSPTAVGVIAKNIQYF.